The rows below give T cell receptor beta chains drawn from one sample of a study of cytomegalovirus exposure and HLA in healthy donors. Produced via immunoSEQ multiplex PCR; TCRdb's table is partial and in-frame only. The sample includes some 160,000 clones, roughly four fifths of them seen just once. Sequencing was carried out using PBMCs. Receptor source: a woman aged 40 to 50 in good health and CMV-seronegative. Both conserved end residues are part of each CDR3. D genes are given only for firm matches. Part of the rows lack a size; the others show once, few, many or a class for expanded clones.

V	J	size	D	DNA	CDR3
TRBV6-5	TRBJ1-1	-	-	TGTGCCAGCAGTGAAGTCGGGACTGAAGCTTTCTTT	CASSEVGTEAFF
TRBV10-2	TRBJ2-7	-	TRBD2	TGCGCCAGCAGTGGGGGGGAGGGGCTCTCCTACGAGCAGTACTTC	CASSGGEGLSYEQYF
TRBV5-4	TRBJ2-1	-	-	TGTGCCAGCAGCATCGATAGCTATAATGAGCAGTTCTTC	CASSIDSYNEQFF
TRBV28	TRBJ2-3	-	TRBD2	TGTGCCAGCAGTTTATGGGGGACTAGCGGGGGGACAGGCACAGATACGCAGTATTTT	CASSLWGTSGGTGTDTQYF
TRBV7-9	TRBJ2-7	-	-	TGTTCCAGCAGCTTAATACAGGGTCCCTACGAGCAGTACTTC	CSSSLIQGPYEQYF
TRBV11-2	TRBJ1-1	-	-	TGTGCCAGCAGCTTAGCGGTGAACACTGAAGCTTTCTTT	CASSLAVNTEAFF
TRBV2	TRBJ1-3	-	-	TGTGCCAGCAGCCCCTCGGGTCTAGCTGGAAACACCATATATTTT	CASSPSGLAGNTIYF
TRBV10-1	TRBJ1-1	few	-	TGCGCCAGCAGTGACAGCACTGAAGCTTTCTTT	CASSDSTEAFF
TRBV4-1	TRBJ2-1	-	TRBD1	TGCGCCAGCAGCCTCGGACAGGCCGAGTTCTTC	CASSLGQAEFF
TRBV5-1	TRBJ1-5	-	-	TGCGCCAGCAGCTTTGGAGGGACTTCCAATCAGCCCCAGCATTTT	CASSFGGTSNQPQHF
TRBV28	TRBJ1-2	-	TRBD1	TGTGCCAGCAGTTATGAGGGGGCGTATGGCTACACCTTC	CASSYEGAYGYTF
TRBV6-5	TRBJ2-1	-	TRBD2	TGTGCCAGCAGTTACTCGGGTAGCGGGGGGGCGAATGAGCAGTTCTTC	CASSYSGSGGANEQFF
TRBV5-1	TRBJ1-1	-	-	TGCGCCAGCAGCTCCCGGACAGCTGAAGCTTTCTTT	CASSSRTAEAFF
TRBV10-1	TRBJ1-1	once	-	TGCGCCAGCAGTGAGTCCGTACCGGTCAAGCTGATGAACACTGAAGCTTTCTTT	CASSESVPVKLMNTEAFF